Shown below are 29 T cell receptor beta chains from a single sample sequenced in a study of identical twins. Each CDR3 protein is one row after TCRdb ran MiXCR on the 5' RACE reads. Of roughly 540,000 distinct CDR3 sequences detected, around 20% appear once; the ten largest clones hold around 0.91%. These data also formed part of another study, on T cells expressing NK-cell markers.

Sequencing input: CD4+ T cells sorted from blood. The receptors here all came from a young woman in good health.

This clonotype was seen only once. This chain uses TRBV6-5 with TRBJ2-1; TRBD1 matches 7 bases. The germline V gene encodes CDR1 MNHEY and CDR2 SVGAGI. The CDR3 spans 12 residues. Trimming at V came to 5 bases and at J to 8 bases, leaving 3 bases not matched to a gene. Here the CDR3 reads CASSHRGDEQFF. Here the CDR3 DNA reads TGTGCCAGCAGTCACAGGGGTGATGAGCAGTTCTTC.

The chain recombines TRBV9 with TRBJ2-2, with 8 nucleotides matching TRBD2. Germline loops: CDR1 SGDLS, CDR2 YYNGEE. Losses at the gene ends were 1 base for V and 0 bases for J; bases not matched to a gene: 2. This CDR3 comprises 16 residues. The CDR3 region is CASSVQRGPNTGELFF. The CDR3 DNA sequence: TGTGCCAGCAGCGTACAGCGGGGGCCGAACACCGGGGAGCTGTTTTTT.

This chain joins TRBV21-1 and TRBJ2-7. TRBV21-1 is noted as a pseudogene. The CDR3 covers 14 residues. The CDR3, as DNA: TGTGCCAGCAGCAAAGCTCGAGGGGCCCACGAGCAGTACTTC. Its translation is CASSKARGAHEQYF.

The chain joins TRBV10-3 to TRBJ1-1, with no clear D. The germline V gene has CDR1 ENHRY and CDR2 SYGVKD. The CDR3 runs to 14 residues. V shed 0 bases and J shed 2 bases, with 7 bases lying between them. In nucleotides, the CDR3 is TGTGCCATCAGTGAGTCAAACTCTAACACTGAAGCTTTCTTT. As protein: CAISESNSNTEAFF.

This clonotype came up a few times. The rearrangement joins TRBV7-2 to TRBJ1-2; a weak D match, TRBD1 (6 bases). Germline loops: CDR1 SGHTA, CDR2 FQGNSA. The CDR3 spans 14 residues. The V end was cut by 5 bases, the J end by 9 bases, with 19 bases between. The CDR3 DNA reads TGTGCCAGCAGCCCAGGGACATCTAGTGATCGCTACACCTTC. The encoded protein is CASSPGTSSDRYTF.

This sequence joins TRBV30 and TRBJ2-7; D perhaps matches TRBD1 (6 bases). The CDR3 has 12 amino acids. Germline V gene lookup returns CDR1 GTSNPN and CDR2 SVGIG (reference sequence). V was trimmed by 0 bases and J by 5 bases, leaving 8 bases between them. Here the CDR3 reads CAWSVRGHEQYF. The CDR3 region has the DNA TGTGCCTGGAGTGTCAGGGGACACGAGCAGTACTTC.

This clonotype was detected only a few times. This chain links TRBV12-3 or TRBV12-4 with TRBJ2-7; no reliable D call. This CDR3 is 13 amino acids long. Trimming pared 2 bases from V and 2 bases from J, leaving 7 bases between. CDR3 coding DNA: TGTGCCAGCAGTTTACAGGTTGCCTACGAGCAGTACTTC. Translating gives CASSLQVAYEQYF.

This chain links TRBV4-2 with TRBJ2-1; D might be TRBD1 (5 bases). Trimming pared 0 bases from V and 3 bases from J, leaving 12 bases between. There are 16 residues in the CDR3. Germline CDR1 LGHNA, CDR2 YNFKEQ. In DNA, the CDR3 is TGTGCCAGCAGCCAAGATAGGGGCCTAAACTACAATGAGCAGTTCTTC. It is translated as CASSQDRGLNYNEQFF.

The sample holds many counts of this clonotype. The V and J genes are TRBV20-1 and TRBJ2-1, with 11 bases identical to TRBD2. Trimming took 3 bases from V and 5 from J; bases not matched to a gene: 6. Germline CDR1 is DFQATT and CDR2 is SNEGSKA (reference sequence). The CDR3 is 15 residues long. CDR3 nucleotides: TGCAGTGCTAGTTCTAGCGGGGGGACCAACAATGAGCAGTTCTTC. Translation: CSASSSGGTNNEQFF.

The V gene is TRBV20-1, the J gene TRBJ2-1; D unclear. Germline V gene sequence: CDR1 DFQATT, CDR2 SNEGSKA (reference sequence). There are 12 residues in the CDR3. The V gene lost 2 bases and the J gene lost 7 bases, with 9 bases spanning the gap. The CDR3 DNA is TGCAGTGCTAGAACTCTTAAGAATGAGCAGTTCTTC. Translated, it gives CSARTLKNEQFF.

This chain links TRBV7-2 with TRBJ1-2; the D gene is possibly TRBD1 (5 bases). Trimming took 0 bases from V and 0 from J, leaving 11 bases between them. Germline V gives CDR1 SGHTA, CDR2 FQGNSA. This CDR3 region has 16 residues. The CDR3 nucleotides read TGTGCCAGCAGCTTAGCGGAGACAGTACCTAACTATGGCTACACCTTC. Translating it yields CASSLAETVPNYGYTF.

There are a few counts of this clonotype. The chain recombines TRBV10-3 with TRBJ1-1; no clear D gene. The V and J ends lost 3 bases and 0 bases respectively, with 17 bases between them. The CDR3 runs 17 residues. Germline CDR1 ENHRY, CDR2 SYGVKD. CDR3 in amino acids: CAISDREGKRMNTEAFF. The CDR3, as DNA: TGTGCCATCAGTGACCGTGAGGGAAAAAGAATGAACACTGAAGCTTTCTTT.

With respect to this clonotype: Germline is not matched at one junction end, which may reflect a read error. This chain uses TRBV30 with TRBJ2-2, with D possibly called TRBD1 or TRBD2 (6 bases each). Germline assignment: CDR1 GTSNPN and CDR2 SVGIG (reference sequence). The CDR3 loop spans 14 amino acids. The CDR3, as DNA: TGTGCCTGGAGTGTAGGGGGGAACGCCGGGGAGCTGTTTTTT. Its protein is CAWSVGGNAGELFF.

This clonotype was counted a few times. The gene calls are TRBV12-3 or TRBV12-4 and TRBJ1-5; no clear D gene. Trimming took off 7 bases at V and 11 bases at J, with 15 bases between the two ends. The CDR3 runs 12 residues. CDR3 sequence (DNA): TGTGCCAGCACCCTCGGGGAGTCGGCCCAGCATTTT. This gives the protein CASTLGESAQHF.

This clonotype was observed a handful of times. This chain joins TRBV20-1 and TRBJ2-1, with TRBD1 matching over 8 bases. Trimming took 1 base from V and 4 from J; bases not matched to a gene: 6. This CDR3 region has 15 residues. Per germline, CDR1 DFQATT and CDR2 SNEGSKA (reference sequence). DNA for the CDR3: TGCAGTGCTAGAGCTTGGGACAGGAGATACAATGAGCAGTTCTTC. Protein: CSARAWDRRYNEQFF.

The rearrangement links TRBV5-6 to TRBJ1-5; D gene unclear. Trimming removed 0 bases from V and 2 bases from J, with 9 bases in between. The CDR3 totals 15 residues. Germline CDR1 is SGHDT and CDR2 is YYEEEE. CDR3 DNA sequence: TGTGCCAGCAGCTTGGGTGGGTTGGGCAATCAGCCCCAGCATTTT. This codes for CASSLGGLGNQPQHF.

This clonotype was counted a single time. The genes are TRBV18 and TRBJ1-4; D gene uncertain. There are 15 residues in the CDR3. CDR1 is KGHSH, CDR2 LQKENI, per germline. Trimming removed 1 base at V and 4 bases at J, with 10 bases between. The CDR3 is CASSPRVRNNEKLFF. The CDR3 nucleotides read TGTGCCAGCTCACCACGAGTCAGAAATAATGAAAAACTGTTTTTT.

This clonotype was observed many times. The chain employs TRBV6-5 and TRBJ1-3; 8 nucleotides align to TRBD1. Trimming at V came to 0 bases and at J to 2 bases, leaving 3 bases not matched to a gene. CDR3 length: 16 amino acids. CDR1 and CDR2 from the germline V gene are MNHEY and SVGAGI. CDR3 sequence: CASSYSGQGAGNTIYF. CDR3 nucleotide sequence: TGTGCCAGCAGTTACTCAGGACAGGGAGCTGGAAACACCATATATTTT.

The CDR3 loop reads CASSPKIRDRARHEQFF. The CDR3 DNA reads TGTGCCAGCAGCCCAAAAATCCGGGACAGGGCGCGACATGAGCAGTTCTTC. The rearrangement links TRBV7-8 to TRBJ2-1, with 9 bases that match TRBD1. Germline V CDR1 and CDR2: SGHVS, FQNEAQ. J lost 8 bases, V lost 5 bases, and 16 bases had no gene match. This CDR3 has 17 residues.

This clonotype was observed a few times. The J gene is TRBJ2-3, the V gene TRBV20-1; no firm D call. The V and J ends lost 3 bases and 2 bases respectively, with 12 bases between them. The CDR3 consists of 14 residues. CDR1 is DFQATT, CDR2 SNEGSKA, per germline (reference sequence). The CDR3 region has the DNA TGCAGTGCTAGCTCCCGGAGCTCCACAGATACGCAGTATTTT. This codes for CSASSRSSTDTQYF.

The chain has TRBV20-1 and TRBJ2-1; weak D call: TRBD2 (6 bases). CDR3 size: 14 residues. V shed 8 bases and J shed 8 bases, with 22 bases lying between them. The V gene's germline CDR1 is DFQATT and CDR2 SNEGSKA (reference sequence). The CDR3 sequence: CSTNSGANQDEQFF. The CDR3 DNA reads as TGCAGTACAAATAGCGGCGCGAATCAGGATGAGCAGTTCTTC.

The CDR3 DNA is TGCAGTGCCCCGGACAGGGCCGGGGAGCTGTTTTTT. Its translation: CSAPDRAGELFF. The V call is TRBV20-1, the J call TRBJ2-2, with 8 bases matching TRBD1. Per the germline V gene, CDR1 is DFQATT and CDR2 is SNEGSKA (reference sequence). The CDR3 spans 12 residues. Unmatched junction bases numbered 3, after V lost 6 bases and J lost 6 bases.

This clonotype was counted only a few times. The J gene is TRBJ1-1, the V gene TRBV11-2; D not resolved. CDR1 and CDR2 (germline): SGHAT, FQNNGV. CDR3 length: 16 residues. Trimming left V 2 bases short and J 10 bases short, with 23 bases between. The CDR3 here is CASSLSSDTAGLGAFF. Here the CDR3 DNA reads TGTGCCAGCAGCTTAAGCTCTGACACGGCAGGTTTAGGAGCTTTCTTT.

This clonotype was detected a few times. The chain combines TRBV10-3 with TRBJ2-3, with a tentative D call TRBD2 (5 bases). The V end was cut by 11 bases, the J end by 1 base, with 19 bases between. Germline CDR1 ENHRY, CDR2 SYGVKD. The CDR3 runs 15 residues. The CDR3 DNA sequence: TGTGCCGTGACCTCCGGGAACTTAGGCACAGATACGCAGTATTTT. Encoded protein: CAVTSGNLGTDTQYF.

The J gene is TRBJ2-2, the V gene TRBV5-1, with D perhaps TRBD1 or TRBD2 (5 bases each). Germline values: CDR1 SGHRS, CDR2 YFSETQ. V shed 5 bases and J shed 7 bases, with 18 bases lying between them. CDR3 length: 15 amino acids. Written as DNA, the CDR3 is TGCGCCAGCAGTCTTGGGGCTTCTGGGAGCGGGGAGCTGTTTTTT. Its protein is CASSLGASGSGELFF.

This clonotype was observed a few times. Compared with germline, one end of the junction differs, possibly owing to a read error. The chain recombines TRBV7-7 with TRBJ2-1, with 9 bases that match TRBD2. Germline V gene sequence: CDR1 SSHAT, CDR2 FNYEAQ (reference sequence). The CDR3 covers 13 residues. CDR3 loop: CASSSGLANEQFF. The CDR3 nucleotides read TGTGCTAGCAGCTCAGGACTAGCGAATGAGCAGTTCTTC.

V is TRBV20-1 and J is TRBJ2-7; tentative D call: TRBD1 (7 bases). Germline CDR1 reads DFQATT; CDR2 reads SNEGSKA (reference sequence). CDR3 length: 16 residues. The V end was cut by 3 bases, the J end by 3 bases, with 21 bases between. CDR3 coding DNA: TGCAGTGCTAGGGGCGGGACAGAGGGAAGGGACTACGAGCAGTACTTC. This sequence encodes CSARGGTEGRDYEQYF.

The rearrangement uses TRBV3-1 and TRBJ2-2, with D uncertain. Germline V gene lookup returns CDR1 LGHDT and CDR2 YNNKEL (reference sequence). Trimming cost V 1 base and J 3 bases, with 6 bases left between them. This CDR3 contains 14 residues. CDR3 residues: CASSQAGHTGELFF. CDR3 nucleotides: TGTGCCAGCAGCCAAGCTGGCCACACCGGGGAGCTGTTTTTT.

This clonotype was counted a few times. The rearrangement uses TRBV5-1 and TRBJ1-6; no firm D call. This CDR3 is built from 14 residues. Trimming pared 0 bases from V and 5 bases from J, leaving 6 bases between. Germline CDR1 SGHRS, CDR2 YFSETQ. The CDR3 is CASSLGSDNSPLHF. The DNA of the CDR3 is TGCGCCAGCAGCTTGGGATCGGATAATTCACCCCTCCACTTT.